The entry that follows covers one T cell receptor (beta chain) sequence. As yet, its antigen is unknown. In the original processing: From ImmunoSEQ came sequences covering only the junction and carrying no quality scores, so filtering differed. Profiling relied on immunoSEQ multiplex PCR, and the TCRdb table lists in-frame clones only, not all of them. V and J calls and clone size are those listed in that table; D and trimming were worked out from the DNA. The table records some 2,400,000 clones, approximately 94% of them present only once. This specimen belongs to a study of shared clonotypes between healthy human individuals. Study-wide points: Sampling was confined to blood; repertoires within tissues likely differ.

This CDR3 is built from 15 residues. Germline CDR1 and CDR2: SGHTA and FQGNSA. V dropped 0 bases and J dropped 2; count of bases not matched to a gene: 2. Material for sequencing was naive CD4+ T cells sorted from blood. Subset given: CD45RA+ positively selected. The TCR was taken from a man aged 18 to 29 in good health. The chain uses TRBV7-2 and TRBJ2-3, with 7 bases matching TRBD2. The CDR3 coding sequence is TGTGCCAGCAGCTTAGCCGGGACTACCACAGATACGCAGTATTTT. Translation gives CASSLAGTTTDTQYF.